The rows below give T cell receptor beta chains drawn from one sample of a study of cytomegalovirus exposure and HLA in healthy donors. The protocol was immunoSEQ multiplex PCR, while the TCRdb copy is restricted to in-frame clones and leaves out a portion. There are 110,000 to 150,000 clones in the sample; almost 85% occur only once, and over 1.3% lies in the top ten. What was sequenced was PBMCs. These receptors all stem from a woman younger than 45 in good health and CMV-seronegative. CDR3s include the opening cysteine and the closing phenylalanine or tryptophan. The D gene is left open where the match is weak. Clone size, where shown, is once, few, many, or a class for clones that have expanded.

size	J	V	D	DNA	CDR3
few	TRBJ1-5	TRBV6-5	.	TGTGCCAGCAGCCCTAGACAGGTTGTCCAGCCCCAGCATTTT	CASSPRQVVQPQHF
.	TRBJ1-2	TRBV18	TRBD1	TGTGCCAGCTCCCTAACGAGACAGGGAAACTATGGCTACACCTTC	CASSLTRQGNYGYTF
.	TRBJ2-7	TRBV15	TRBD1	TGTGCCACCAGCAGAACCGGGACAGGGGGCTACGAGCAGTACTTC	CATSRTGTGGYEQYF
.	TRBJ1-6	TRBV7-2	TRBD1	TGTGCCAGCAGCTTACGCTCGGGACAGGGTGCTAATTCACCCCTCCACTTT	CASSLRSGQGANSPLHF
.	TRBJ1-1	TRBV2	TRBD1	TGTGCCAGCAGTTACAGGGGTGTCGCTGAAGCTTTCTTT	CASSYRGVAEAFF
.	TRBJ2-2	TRBV7-6	.	TGTGCCAGCAGCTCCCGGGAAACCGGGGAGCTGTTTTTT	CASSSRETGELFF
once	TRBJ1-5	TRBV19	TRBD1	TGTGCCAGTAGTATAGAGGACAGGAGCAATCAGCCCCAGCATTTT	CASSIEDRSNQPQHF
.	TRBJ2-2	TRBV4-2	TRBD2	TGTGCCAGCAGCCATCTTGGGGGGGGAACGAACACCGGGGAGCTGTTTTTT	CASSHLGGGTNTGELFF
.	TRBJ1-2	TRBV10-3	TRBD1	TGTGCCATCAGCGGGACAGAAAACTATGGCTACACCTTC	CAISGTENYGYTF
.	TRBJ2-1	TRBV11-2	.	TGTGCCAGCAGCGTCCGGAGGGGCTACAATGAGCAGTTCTTC	CASSVRRGYNEQFF
.	TRBJ1-4	TRBV19	.	TGTGCCAGTATGGACTGGGGAACTAATGAAAAACTGTTTTTT	CASMDWGTNEKLFF
.	TRBJ2-7	TRBV5-1	.	TGCGCCAGCAGCGGGGCAGGTGGGAATCGCGAGCAGTACTTC	CASSGAGGNREQYF
.	TRBJ1-1	TRBV9	.	TGTGCCAGCAGCCCAACCAACCGGGAAGACACTGAAGCTTTCTTT	CASSPTNREDTEAFF
.	TRBJ1-2	TRBV28	TRBD1	TGTGCCAGCAGCCTGGACAGGGGGCCATACTATGGCTACACCTTC	CASSLDRGPYYGYTF
.	TRBJ1-1	TRBV6-5	TRBD1	TGTGCCAGCAGTTATAGGGGGCTGGGAAACACTGAAGCTTTCTTT	CASSYRGLGNTEAFF
.	TRBJ2-5	TRBV19	.	TGTGCCAGTAGTCCCCTCAGGGGTGGGCCGGGAGAGACCCAGTACTTC	CASSPLRGGPGETQYF
.	TRBJ2-1	TRBV7-2	TRBD2	TGTGCCAGCAGTCCTATAGCGGGGGGGATCTACAATGAGCAGTTCTTC	CASSPIAGGIYNEQFF
.	TRBJ1-3	TRBV4-2	TRBD1	TGTGCCAGCAGCCAAGATCCGACAGGGGAACTCTCTGGAAACACCATATATTTT	CASSQDPTGELSGNTIYF
.	TRBJ2-2	TRBV7-6	TRBD1	TGTGCCAGCAGCCTCGGGACAGCGAACACCGGGGAGCTGTTTTTT	CASSLGTANTGELFF